The subject of this entry is one T cell receptor beta chain. As originally analysed: The authors estimated nucleated cell counts from reference gene primer amplification. Here immunoSEQ multiplex PCR was the method, and the copy in TCRdb shows in-frame clones only, minus some. The V and J calls and clone size come from that table; D and trimming were worked out from the DNA. The data contain tens of thousands of clones, around 88% of them singletons. The data are from a study of blood T cell repertoires in COVID-19. Study-wide context: Sources were T cells, B-cell-depleted T cells, or PBMCs; the material itself was cDNA or gDNA.

The CDR3 totals 15 residues. V shed 4 bases, J shed 4 bases, and the junction held 6 bases outside the gene matches. CDR1 is SGHRS, CDR2 YFSETQ, per germline. The receptor's source is a human donor with active COVID-19. The donor label of this sample is uncertain. The rearrangement joins TRBV5-1 to TRBJ2-1; TRBD1 agrees at 9 bases. Sequencing used peripheral blood. CDR3: CASSIRTGVYNEQFF. The CDR3 coding sequence is TGCGCCAGCAGCATACGGACAGGGGTATACAATGAGCAGTTCTTC. Drawing the rest from reference TRBV5-1 and TRBJ2-1, the complete variable domain is KAGVTQTPRYLIKTRGQQVTLSCSPISGHRSVSWYQQTPGQGLQFLFEYFSETQRNKGNFPGRFSGRQFSNSRSEMNVSTLELGDSALYLCASSIRTGVYNEQFFGPGTRLTVL.